A selection of T cell receptor beta chains follows, all from one sample in a study of T cell changes during pregnancy in multiple sclerosis. The table came from immunoSEQ multiplex PCR; TCRdb's copy has only in-frame clones and leaves some out. This repertoire shows around 66,000 clones, 91% found once; its top ten account for around 2.2%. The source was peripheral blood, collected in the third trimester of pregnancy. The source is a female donor in good health, enrolled as a control in a pregnancy study. The CDR3 runs from the conserved cysteine through the conserved F or W. Clone size is stated in some rows and not others, as once, few, many or a class when expanded.

clone_size v_call cdr3_aa
once TRBV5-4 CASSHKFSGNEQFF
once TRBV11-2 CASSLVGVKGQQADTQYF
- TRBV30 CAWSDSQGSYNSPLHF
- TRBV9 CASSVSSGSQVETQYF
- TRBV18 CASSDSYPYEQYF
- TRBV7-9 CASSSWPGALENTGELFF
- TRBV5-4 CASSLDSVDRWDYGYTF
- TRBV2 CASSLDTEAFF
- TRBV14 CASSSFFGSPLHF
- TRBV13 CASADREGSGYTF
- TRBV7-9 CASSLEYGTGGRNEQFF
once TRBV29-1 CSVCLGLAGVYNEQFF
once TRBV28 CATGKGVGEQYF
- TRBV6-1 CASQDSLLYEQYF
- TRBV28 CASSSPGGTYNEQFF
- TRBV4-1 CASSHPEGRSSEQYF
- TRBV7-7 CASLPDSGETQYF
- TRBV2 CASSGTGDYEQYF
once TRBV2 CASSGRPSGGYTF
- TRBV11-2 CASSFRDRVVGELFF
- TRBV6-5 CASSYSFDTEAFF
- TRBV27 CASGGGYNEQFF
- TRBV9 CASRRTGTSGRFSYEQYF
- TRBV9 CASSVGGGKSGNEQFF
- TRBV18 CASSPQRGLGGDTDTQYF
- TRBV18 CASSAEGQGASQPQHF
once TRBV30 CAWSLTGDYGYTF
- TRBV30 CAWGLTYSYEQYF
- TRBV7-2 CASSQDYEQYF
- TRBV28 CASGTGWYTEAFF
- TRBV27 CASSSWTGRETQYF
- TRBV7-9 CASSLELASMYNEQFF
- TRBV27 CASSFLNLDDSRITPHEQFF
- TRBV7-2 CASSLVVPAYEQYF
- TRBV27 CASSDIRRVETQYF
- TRBV6-4 CASSDSGSPSGHTGELFF
once TRBV30 CAWTYRDRDDQPQHF
- TRBV20-1 CSVELSYGYTF
- TRBV6-4 CASSESTSGGAGEQFF
- TRBV5-1 CASSQGQGGYEQFF
- TRBV28 CASSTGSGQPQHF
- TRBV5-1 CASSLGLAGVETQYF
once TRBV6-5 CASGEQGYGYTF
few TRBV7-9 CASSSLAGSSYNEQFF
- TRBV9 CASILGTSGNTDTQYF
- TRBV27 CASSVNRGQQPQHF
- TRBV18 CASSPTYQAADTQYF
- TRBV27 CASTRGGADTQYF
- TRBV5-1 CASSYRGSPSNTEAFF
few TRBV2 CASSGDIYQPQHF
- TRBV6-6 CASSPTGGAGPQPQHF
once TRBV5-4 CASTLRRGVSIYGYTF
- TRBV7-9 CASSFRQGETQYF
once TRBV5-6 CASSYDRGPRGYTF
- TRBV28 CASSLAGYNEQFF